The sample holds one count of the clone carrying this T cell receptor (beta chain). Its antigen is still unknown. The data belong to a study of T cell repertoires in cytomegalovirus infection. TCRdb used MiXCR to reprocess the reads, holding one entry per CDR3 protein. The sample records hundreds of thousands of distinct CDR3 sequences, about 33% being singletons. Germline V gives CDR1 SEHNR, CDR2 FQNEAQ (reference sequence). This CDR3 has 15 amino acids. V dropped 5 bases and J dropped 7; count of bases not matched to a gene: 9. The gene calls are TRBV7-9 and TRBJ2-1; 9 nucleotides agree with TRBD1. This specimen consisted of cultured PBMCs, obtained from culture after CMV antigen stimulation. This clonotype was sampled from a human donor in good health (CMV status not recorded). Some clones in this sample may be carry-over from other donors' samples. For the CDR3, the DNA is TGTGCCAGCAGCATCACAGGGGGCGCTGAAAATGAGCAGTTCTTC. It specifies CASSITGGAENEQFF. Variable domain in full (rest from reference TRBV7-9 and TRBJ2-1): DTGVSQNPRHKITKRGQNVTFRCDPISEHNRLYWYRQTLGQGPEFLTYFQNEAQLEKSRLLSDRFSAERPKGSFSTLEIQRTEQGDSAMYLCASSITGGAENEQFFGPGTRLTVL.